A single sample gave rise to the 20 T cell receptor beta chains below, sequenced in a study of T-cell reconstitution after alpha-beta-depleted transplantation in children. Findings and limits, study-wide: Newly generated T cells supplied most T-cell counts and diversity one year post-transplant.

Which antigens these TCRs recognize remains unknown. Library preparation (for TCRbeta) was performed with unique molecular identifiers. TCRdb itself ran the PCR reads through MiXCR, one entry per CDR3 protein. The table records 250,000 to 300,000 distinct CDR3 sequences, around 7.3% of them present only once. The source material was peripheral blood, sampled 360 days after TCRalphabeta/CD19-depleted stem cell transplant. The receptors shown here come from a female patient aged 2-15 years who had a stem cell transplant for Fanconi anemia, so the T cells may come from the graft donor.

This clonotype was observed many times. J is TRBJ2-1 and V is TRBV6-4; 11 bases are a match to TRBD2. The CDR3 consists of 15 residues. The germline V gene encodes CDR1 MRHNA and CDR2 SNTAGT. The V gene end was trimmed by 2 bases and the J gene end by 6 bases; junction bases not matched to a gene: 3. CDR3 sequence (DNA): TGTGCCAGCAGTGACACTAGCGGGGGCCCCAATGAGCAGTTCTTC. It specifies CASSDTSGGPNEQFF.

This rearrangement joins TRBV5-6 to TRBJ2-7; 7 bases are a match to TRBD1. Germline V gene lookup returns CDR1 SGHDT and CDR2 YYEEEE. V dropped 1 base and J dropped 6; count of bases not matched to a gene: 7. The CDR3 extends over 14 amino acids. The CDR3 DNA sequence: TGTGCCAGCAGCTTGAGGGGGCGGGTGTTCGAGCAGTACGTC. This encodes CASSLRGRVFEQYV.

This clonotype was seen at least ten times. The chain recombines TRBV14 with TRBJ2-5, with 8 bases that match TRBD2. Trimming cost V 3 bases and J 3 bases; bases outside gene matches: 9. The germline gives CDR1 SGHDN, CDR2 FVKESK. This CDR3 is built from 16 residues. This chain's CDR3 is CASSHWTSPAEETQYF. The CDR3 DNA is TGTGCCAGCAGCCACTGGACTAGCCCTGCGGAAGAGACCCAGTACTTC.

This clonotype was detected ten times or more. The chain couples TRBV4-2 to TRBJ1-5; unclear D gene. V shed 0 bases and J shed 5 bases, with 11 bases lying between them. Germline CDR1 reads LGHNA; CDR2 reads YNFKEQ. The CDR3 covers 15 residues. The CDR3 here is CASSQEIGSHQPQHF. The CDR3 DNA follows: TGTGCCAGCAGCCAAGAAATTGGGTCTCATCAGCCCCAGCATTTT.

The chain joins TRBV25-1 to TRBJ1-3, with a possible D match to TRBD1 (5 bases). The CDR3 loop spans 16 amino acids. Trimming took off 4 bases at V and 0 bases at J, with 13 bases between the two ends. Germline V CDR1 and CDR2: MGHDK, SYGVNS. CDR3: CASSGLEGSSGNTIYF. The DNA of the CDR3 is TGTGCCAGCAGTGGACTTGAGGGGAGCTCTGGAAACACCATATATTTT.

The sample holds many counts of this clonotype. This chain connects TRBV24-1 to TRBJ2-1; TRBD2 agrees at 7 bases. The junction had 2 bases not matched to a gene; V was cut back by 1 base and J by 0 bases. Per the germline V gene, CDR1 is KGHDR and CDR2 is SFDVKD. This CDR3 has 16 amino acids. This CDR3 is CATSDFSGYSYNEQFF. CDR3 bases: TGTGCCACCAGTGATTTTAGCGGGTACTCCTACAATGAGCAGTTCTTC.

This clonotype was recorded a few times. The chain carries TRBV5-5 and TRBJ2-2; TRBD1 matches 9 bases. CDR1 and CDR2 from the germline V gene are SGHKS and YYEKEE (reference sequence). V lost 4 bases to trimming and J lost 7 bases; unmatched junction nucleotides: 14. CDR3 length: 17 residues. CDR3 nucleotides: TGTGCCAGCAGCCCAACACCGGGACAGGGTCGGATCGGGGAGCTGTTTTTT. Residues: CASSPTPGQGRIGELFF.

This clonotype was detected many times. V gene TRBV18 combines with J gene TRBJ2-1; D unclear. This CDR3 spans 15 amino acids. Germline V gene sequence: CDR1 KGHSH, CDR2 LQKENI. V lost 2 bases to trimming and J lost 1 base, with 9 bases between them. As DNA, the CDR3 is TGTGCCAGCTCACCAAGGGAACAATCCTACAATGAGCAGTTCTTC. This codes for CASSPREQSYNEQFF.

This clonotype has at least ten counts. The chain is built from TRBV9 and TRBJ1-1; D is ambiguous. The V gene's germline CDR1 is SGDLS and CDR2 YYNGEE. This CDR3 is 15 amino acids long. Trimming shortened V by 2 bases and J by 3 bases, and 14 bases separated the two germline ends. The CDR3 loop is CASSVALVLDTEAFF. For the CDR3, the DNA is TGTGCCAGCAGCGTGGCCCTAGTTCTGGACACTGAAGCTTTCTTT.

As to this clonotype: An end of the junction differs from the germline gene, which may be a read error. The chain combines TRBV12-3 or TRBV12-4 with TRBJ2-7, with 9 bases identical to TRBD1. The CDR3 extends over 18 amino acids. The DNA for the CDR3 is TGTACCAGCACTCGTTTCCCCCCCGGTGGGACAGGGTCCTACGAGCAGTACTTC. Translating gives CTSTRFPPGGTGSYEQYF.

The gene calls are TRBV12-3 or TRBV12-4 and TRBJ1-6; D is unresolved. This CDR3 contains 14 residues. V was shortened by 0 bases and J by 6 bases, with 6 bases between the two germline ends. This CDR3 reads CASSLAAGNSPLHF. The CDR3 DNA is TGTGCCAGCAGTTTAGCGGCAGGTAATTCACCCCTCCACTTT.

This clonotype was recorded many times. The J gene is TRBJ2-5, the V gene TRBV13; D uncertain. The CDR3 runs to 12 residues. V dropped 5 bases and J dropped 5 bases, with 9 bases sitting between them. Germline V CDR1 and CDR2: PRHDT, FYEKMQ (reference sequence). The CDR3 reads CASSPLRETQYF. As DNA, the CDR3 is TGTGCCAGCAGCCCCCTGCGGGAGACCCAGTACTTC.

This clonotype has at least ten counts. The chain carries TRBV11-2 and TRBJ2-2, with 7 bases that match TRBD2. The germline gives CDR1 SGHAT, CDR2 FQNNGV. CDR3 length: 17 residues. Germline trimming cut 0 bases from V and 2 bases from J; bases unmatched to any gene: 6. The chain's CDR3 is CASSLEGTTPNTGELFF. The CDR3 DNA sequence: TGTGCCAGCAGCTTAGAGGGGACTACCCCAAACACCGGGGAGCTGTTTTTT.

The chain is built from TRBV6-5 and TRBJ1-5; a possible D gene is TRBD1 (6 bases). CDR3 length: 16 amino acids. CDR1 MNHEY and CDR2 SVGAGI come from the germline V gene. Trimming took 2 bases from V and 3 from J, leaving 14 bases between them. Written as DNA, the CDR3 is TGTGCCAGCAGTTACACAGGCCCAGGGGTCAATCAGCCCCAGCATTTT. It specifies CASSYTGPGVNQPQHF.

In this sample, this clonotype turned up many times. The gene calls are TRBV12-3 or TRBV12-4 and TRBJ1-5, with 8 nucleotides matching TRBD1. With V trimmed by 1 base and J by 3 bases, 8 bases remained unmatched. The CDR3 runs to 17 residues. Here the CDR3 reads CASSLERGTGSNQPQHF. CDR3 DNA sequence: TGTGCCAGCAGTTTAGAGAGGGGGACAGGCTCCAATCAGCCCCAGCATTTT.

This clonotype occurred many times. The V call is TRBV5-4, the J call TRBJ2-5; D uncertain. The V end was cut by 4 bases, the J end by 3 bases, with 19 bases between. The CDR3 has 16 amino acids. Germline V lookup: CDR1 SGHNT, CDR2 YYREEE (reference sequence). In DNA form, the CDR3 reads TGTGCCAGCAGCCCCTCGAGGCGGATTCTAGAAGAGACCCAGTACTTC. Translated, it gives CASSPSRRILEETQYF. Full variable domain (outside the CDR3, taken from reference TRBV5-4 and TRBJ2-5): ETGVTQSPTHLIKTRGQQVTLRCSSQSGHNTVSWYQQALGQGPQFIFQYYREEENGRGNFPPRFSGLQFPNYSSELNVNALELDDSALYLCASSPSRRILEETQYFGPGTRLLVL.

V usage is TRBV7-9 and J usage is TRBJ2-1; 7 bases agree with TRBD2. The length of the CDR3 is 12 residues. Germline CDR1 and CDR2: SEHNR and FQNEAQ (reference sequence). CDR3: CAGGGGGAEQFF. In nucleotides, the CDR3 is TGTGCGGGGGGGGGAGGAGGTGCTGAGCAGTTCTTC.

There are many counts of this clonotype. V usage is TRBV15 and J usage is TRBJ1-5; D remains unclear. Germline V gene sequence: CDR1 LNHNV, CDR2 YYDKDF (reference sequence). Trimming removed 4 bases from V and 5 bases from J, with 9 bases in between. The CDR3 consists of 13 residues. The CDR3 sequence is CATSNGVYQPQHF. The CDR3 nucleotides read TGTGCCACCAGCAATGGGGTTTATCAGCCCCAGCATTTT.

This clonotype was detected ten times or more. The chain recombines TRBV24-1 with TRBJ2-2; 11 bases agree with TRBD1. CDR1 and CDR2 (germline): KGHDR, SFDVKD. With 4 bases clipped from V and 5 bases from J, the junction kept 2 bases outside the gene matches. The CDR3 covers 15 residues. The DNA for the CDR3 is TGTGCCACCAGTGACTGGGACAGGGGGACCGGGGAGCTGTTTTTT. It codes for CATSDWDRGTGELFF.

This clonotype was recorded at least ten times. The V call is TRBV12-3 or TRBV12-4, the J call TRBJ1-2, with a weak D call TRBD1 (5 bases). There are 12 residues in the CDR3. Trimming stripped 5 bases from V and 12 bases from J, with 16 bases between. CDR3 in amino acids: CASSEGASPHTF. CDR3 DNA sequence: TGTGCCAGCAGTGAAGGGGCCAGTCCCCACACCTTC.